The 15 T cell receptor beta chains below all came from one sample that was sequenced in a study of shared clonotypes between healthy human individuals. Using immunoSEQ multiplex PCR, the repertoire was profiled, and TCRdb retains in-frame clones only, with some absent. Among some 2,500,000 clones, approximately 93% were seen once, and the ten largest hold more than 0.35%. The specimen sequenced was naive CD4+ T cells from PBMCs. Subset of the sample: CD45RA+ positively selected. The receptors stem from a young man in good health. Some clones in this sample may be carry-over from other donors' samples.

V usage is TRBV6-6 and J usage is TRBJ2-1, with 8 nucleotides matching TRBD2. Germline V gives CDR1 MNHNY, CDR2 SVGAGI (reference sequence). With 5 bases clipped from V and 6 bases from J, the junction kept 6 bases outside the gene matches. The CDR3 runs 14 residues. CDR3 sequence reads: CASSAMGLGNEQFF. The CDR3 DNA follows: TGTGCCAGCAGTGCCATGGGACTAGGCAATGAGCAGTTCTTC.

CDR3: CASSALRGDNYGYTF. CDR3 DNA: TGTGCCAGCAGTGCCCTCAGGGGGGACAACTATGGCTACACCTTC. The chain recombines TRBV6-1 with TRBJ1-2, with 7 bases that match TRBD1. The CDR3 extends over 15 amino acids. Germline V gene lookup returns CDR1 MNHNS and CDR2 SASEGT. V lost 4 bases to trimming and J lost 2 bases; unmatched junction nucleotides: 7.

The V and J genes are TRBV27 and TRBJ2-3, with 9 bases matching TRBD1. The V gene's germline CDR1 is MNHEY and CDR2 SMNVEV (reference sequence). After removal of 8 bases from V and 2 bases from J, the junction contained 5 bases not matched to a gene. This CDR3 contains 14 residues. CDR3 coding DNA: TGTGCCAGCTCCCGGGACAGGGACACAGATACGCAGTATTTT. Encoded protein: CASSRDRDTDTQYF.

This chain connects TRBV4-1 to TRBJ2-1; the D is unclear. V dropped 0 bases and J dropped 2 bases, with 8 bases sitting between them. Looked up from germline, CDR1 is MGHRA and CDR2 is YSYEKL. CDR3 length equals 15 residues. CDR3 in DNA: TGCGCCAGCAGCCAAGATCTAGATCCCTACAATGAGCAGTTCTTC. It codes for CASSQDLDPYNEQFF.

The chain has TRBV7-2 and TRBJ2-1; D is unclear. The V end was cut by 1 base, the J end by 15 bases, with 16 bases between. The CDR3 spans 13 residues. Germline CDR1 reads SGHTA; CDR2 reads FQGNSA. The CDR3 loop is CASSLESGSAWFF. In DNA, the CDR3 is TGTGCCAGCAGCTTAGAGAGTGGCAGTGCTTGGTTCTTC.

This clone was counted a single time. CDR3 residues: CASSPINEQYF. The CDR3 bases are TGTGCCAGCAGTCCCATAAACGAGCAGTACTTC. The rearrangement uses TRBV7-2 and TRBJ2-7; no clear D. The CDR3 contains 11 residues. V gave up 6 bases and J gave up 5 bases, with 8 bases separating them. Germline V gene lookup returns CDR1 SGHTA and CDR2 FQGNSA. Full variable domain (rest looked up from reference TRBV7-2 and TRBJ2-7): GAGVSQSPSNKVTEKGKDVELRCDPISGHTALYWYRQSLGQGLEFLIYFQGNSAPDKSGLPSDRFSAERTGGSVSTLTIQRTQQEDSAVYLCASSPINEQYFGPGTRLTVT.

This clone has only one observation. CDR3 coding DNA: TGTGCCAGCAGTTTATCTGGTCGTGGACGGGTAGCCAAAAACATTCAGTACTTC. It specifies CASSLSGRGRVAKNIQYF. The chain recombines TRBV28 with TRBJ2-4; D gene ambiguous. Germline CDR1 reads MDHEN; CDR2 reads SYDVKM. The length of the CDR3 is 18 residues. Trimming pared 1 base from V and 0 bases from J, leaving 16 bases between.

V usage is TRBV5-4 and J usage is TRBJ1-6; maybe TRBD1 (5 bases). Trimming pared 4 bases from V and 7 bases from J, leaving 21 bases between. The CDR3 contains 17 residues. The germline gives CDR1 SGHNT, CDR2 YYREEE (reference sequence). Here the CDR3 reads CASSRPPMGTGNSPLHF. CDR3 in DNA: TGTGCCAGCAGCCGCCCCCCAATGGGGACGGGGAATTCACCCCTCCACTTT.

This clone was recorded a few times. Other DNA sequences of this sample code for an identical CDR3. The chain has TRBV7-3 and TRBJ2-5; 11 bases are shared with TRBD2. V gave up 5 bases and J gave up 5 bases; unmatched junction bases: 4. This CDR3 comprises 14 residues. Germline V gives CDR1 SGHTA, CDR2 FQGTGA. CDR3 nucleotides: TGTGCCAGCAGCCTTAGCGGGAGGGGGGAGACCCAGTACTTC. Translating gives CASSLSGRGETQYF.

Turning to this clone: Other DNA sequences from this sample encode an identical CDR3 as well. The chain has TRBV6-1 and TRBJ1-2; D uncertain. The germline V and J ends were trimmed by 3 bases and 5 bases, with 7 bases remaining between them. The CDR3 has 12 amino acids. The germline gives CDR1 MNHNS, CDR2 SASEGT. In DNA, the CDR3 is TGTGCCAGCAGTGATACTTCTTATGGCTACACCTTC. It is translated as CASSDTSYGYTF.

Remarks on this clone: This sample also contains other DNA sequences that code for the same CDR3. The chain joins TRBV19 to TRBJ2-7, with 10 bases fitting TRBD1. J lost 2 bases, V lost 5 bases, and 6 bases had no gene match. This CDR3 region has 15 residues. CDR1 is LNHDA, CDR2 SQIVND, per germline (reference sequence). The CDR3 DNA sequence: TGTGCCAGTAGTCCGCGGGACAGGGGTCCCTACGAGCAGTACTTC. Protein sequence: CASSPRDRGPYEQYF.

The gene calls are TRBV2 and TRBJ2-1; D is undetermined. The CDR3 has 12 amino acids. Germline V CDR1 and CDR2: SNHLY, FYNNEI. V was shortened by 6 bases and J by 13 bases, with 16 bases between the two germline ends. The CDR3 bases are TGTGCCAGCAGGACCCCCTCGTTGAGTCAGTTCTTC. Amino acids: CASRTPSLSQFF.

This sequence joins TRBV7-2 and TRBJ2-3, with D tentatively TRBD1 or TRBD2 (6 bases each). The CDR3 sequence is 15 residues long. CDR1 is SGHTA and CDR2 is FQGNSA in the germline V gene. Trimming removed 1 base from V and 2 bases from J, with 10 bases in between. In DNA form, the CDR3 reads TGTGCCAGCAGCTTAGATTGGGGGGCCACAGATACGCAGTATTTT. Protein product: CASSLDWGATDTQYF. Filled out from reference TRBV7-2 and TRBJ2-3, the complete variable domain reads GAGVSQSPSNKVTEKGKDVELRCDPISGHTALYWYRQSLGQGLEFLIYFQGNSAPDKSGLPSDRFSAERTGGSVSTLTIQRTQQEDSAVYLCASSLDWGATDTQYFGPGTRLTVL.

The rearrangement uses TRBV15 and TRBJ1-1; D is ambiguous. Germline V gene lookup returns CDR1 LNHNV and CDR2 YYDKDF (reference sequence). The V end lost 0 bases, the J end lost 0 bases, and 8 bases lay between the germline ends. This CDR3 spans 15 amino acids. The CDR3, as DNA: TGTGCCACCAGCAGAGATCCGCGATTGAACACTGAAGCTTTCTTT. Its protein product is CATSRDPRLNTEAFF. Variable domain in full (rest from reference TRBV15 and TRBJ1-1): DAMVIQNPRYQVTQFGKPVTLSCSQTLNHNVMYWYQQKSSQAPKLLFHYYDKDFNNEADTPDNFQSRRPNTSFCFLDIRSPGLGDTAMYLCATSRDPRLNTEAFFGQGTRLTVV.

This clone was seen only once. The rearrangement uses TRBV19 and TRBJ2-1, with 7 positions matching TRBD2. This CDR3 has 16 residues. Germline CDR1 reads LNHDA; CDR2 reads SQIVND (reference sequence). V trimming: 5 bases; J trimming: 1 base; junction bases outside the gene matches: 8. The CDR3 protein is CASSYLSGGSYNEQFF. For the CDR3, the DNA is TGTGCCAGTAGTTACCTTTCGGGAGGATCCTACAATGAGCAGTTCTTC.